The entry below describes one T cell receptor (beta chain). Its target antigen remains unknown. No much larger clone is present one base from it, and per-base qualities are unavailable. CDR1 and CDR2, looked up from the germline V gene, are ENHRY and SYGVKD. The CDR3 runs 15 amino acids, cysteine and phenylalanine included. Only the CDR3 DNA stays, 45 bases, in frame from base 1. Relative to germline, V is missing 3 bases and J is missing 7 bases, with 8 bases of the junction outside any gene match. Ficoll-Paque density gradient centrifugation was used to isolate PBMCs. This record belongs to a study of T-cell memory formation after mild COVID-19 (dated by TCRdb to 2020 to 2023). In the study overall: TCR sequence clusters from the two donors were found to be largely donor specific. In two donors, T-cell clones that expanded and contracted after mild COVID-19 were tracked by sequencing TCRalpha and TCRbeta repertoires over time. Two young, previously healthy adult volunteers, one female and one male, were included in the cohort.

The instrument was an Illumina NovaSeq 6000. Using 5'RACE with constant-segment primers, TCRalpha and TCRbeta cDNA libraries were constructed, with sample barcodes and unique molecular identifiers added in the process. Trizol reagent was used to extract RNA from every sample. Libraries were amplified in two PCR steps, with a second sample barcode and Illumina TruSeq adapters added in the second step. The libraries were sequenced on an Illumina NovaSeq using 2 x 150 bp paired-end reads. The original methods were these. The reads were demultiplexed and collapsed into UMI-guided consensus sequences using migec v1.2.7. Using mixcr v2.1.11, the UMI consensuses were aligned to TRA and TRB V and J templates and assembled into clonotypes. Clonotypes were classified as expanded or contracted when called significant by both edgeR and NoisET, with noise models trained on biological replicates. For edgeR calls, the thresholds were a false discovery rate-adjusted p below 0.01 and a log2 fold-change of 1. As an exploratory analysis of dynamics, PCA with hierarchical clustering was applied to max-normalized trajectories of the 1000 most abundant clonotypes. The CD4 or CD8 phenotype of responding clones was assigned using the separately sequenced CD4+ and CD8+ repertoires. TCRdb took the public reads, trimmed them with fastp at Q25, ran MiXCR for clone calling and kept in-frame beta chains. Identical CDR3 proteins give one entry, which carries the most common genes and DNA. The V and J calls shown here were made by TCRdb, not taken from the authors' results. The sample records 250,000 to 350,000 distinct CDR3 sequences, roughly a fifth of which are singletons. Clones ranked in the top ten supply around a fifth of the sample.

General findings and caveats noted by the study authors: The second-wave clones that peaked on day 37 were not confirmed to be SARS-CoV-2 specific. Contracting CD4+ clones were located mainly in the CM and EM memory subsets, whereas CD8+ clones were found to be enriched in EMRA. Only a couple of mild cases were covered in the study, and larger cohorts including severe cases with pre-infection samples were considered necessary. Some responding clones were found in pre-infection memory, which suggests that pre-existing cross-reactive memory T cells took part in the SARS-CoV-2 response. Clones that contracted from day 15 to 85 showed balanced CD4/CD8 phenotypes, whereas a second wave of clones that expanded from day 15 to 37 leaned towards CD4+.

The sample consisted of PBMCs or a T cell subset sorted from them (not recorded which). The receptor comes from a man aged 18 to 30 who had mild COVID-19 (a few samples of this study predate the infection). The sample titles of this study are shuffled in the database, so cell type and time point are left out; the donor was told from shared clones. The chain is assembled from TRBV10-3 and TRBJ1-2, and 10 bases in between align with TRBD1. The sequence in DNA is TGTGCCATCAGTGACGCGGGACAGGGGATTGCTGGCTACACCTTC. Its protein product is CAISDAGQGIAGYTF.